One and the same sample provided the 11 T cell receptor beta chains below, sequenced in a study of control samples from healthy donors and cancer patients. Libraries were prepared by immunoSEQ multiplex PCR; TCRdb keeps only in-frame clonotypes and omits some of them. The table records approximately 100,000 clones, 82% of them present only once. Sequenced sample: blood. The receptors come from a man in his sixties in good health.

The chain employs TRBV21-1 and TRBJ2-1. TRBV21-1 is a pseudogene segment. This CDR3 has 11 amino acids. CDR3 in amino acids: CASSKADEQFF. The CDR3 region has the DNA TGTGCCAGCAGCAAAGCGGATGAGCAGTTCTTC.

The V gene is TRBV4-2, the J gene TRBJ2-1; tentative D call: TRBD2 (5 bases). V lost 1 base and J lost 7, with 17 bases in between. The germline V gene has CDR1 LGHNA and CDR2 YNFKEQ. The CDR3 consists of 16 residues. The CDR3 is CASSQASISSKNEQFF. The DNA for the CDR3 is TGTGCCAGCAGCCAAGCCTCCATATCTAGCAAGAATGAGCAGTTCTTC.

The chain uses TRBV12-5 and TRBJ1-1; D not resolved. Germline values: CDR1 LGHNT, CDR2 FRNRAP. CDR3 length: 12 residues. V shed 1 base and J shed 5 bases, with 5 bases lying between them. CDR3: CASGLGGTEAFF. DNA of the CDR3: TGTGCTAGTGGTTTGGGTGGAACTGAAGCTTTCTTT.

This clone was counted a few times. The V call is TRBV10-3, the J call TRBJ2-7; maybe TRBD1 (6 bases). Germline loops: CDR1 ENHRY, CDR2 SYGVKD. The CDR3 length is 13 residues. The germline V and J ends were trimmed by 10 bases and 1 base, with 14 bases remaining between them. CDR3 DNA: TGTGCCACGGACAGTGTGGGATCCTACGAGCAGTACTTC. Amino acid sequence: CATDSVGSYEQYF.

The gene calls are TRBV19 and TRBJ2-7; 9 bases line up with TRBD1. Germline V gene sequence: CDR1 LNHDA, CDR2 SQIVND (reference sequence). V was clipped by 1 base and J by 4 bases; unmatched bases: 5. This CDR3 comprises 15 residues. CDR3 sequence: CASSIVGTGKYEQYF. The CDR3 DNA sequence: TGTGCCAGTAGTATAGTCGGGACAGGGAAATACGAGCAGTACTTC. The full variable domain, completed using reference TRBV19 and TRBJ2-7, is DGGITQSPKYLFRKEGQNVTLSCEQNLNHDAMYWYRQDPGQGLRLIYYSQIVNDFQKGDIAEGYSVSREKKESFPLTVTSAQKNPTAFYLCASSIVGTGKYEQYFGPGTRLTVT.

This chain links TRBV27 with TRBJ1-5, with TRBD1 as a possible D gene (5 bases). Germline V gene data show CDR1 as MNHEY and CDR2 as SMNVEV (reference sequence). This CDR3 has 14 residues. The V and J ends lost 0 bases and 7 bases respectively, with 10 bases between them. Written as DNA, the CDR3 is TGTGCCAGCAGTTTATCGGGGGGTTGGCAGCCCCAGCATTTT. Its translation: CASSLSGGWQPQHF.

This clone was recorded a few times. CDR3 in DNA: TGTGCCAGCAGCTCTCGAGTTGATACGCAGTATTTT. It encodes CASSSRVDTQYF. The V and J genes are TRBV7-2 and TRBJ2-3; D call uncertain. Per the germline V gene, CDR1 is SGHTA and CDR2 is FQGNSA. Trimming stripped 4 bases from V and 6 bases from J, with 8 bases between. CDR3 length equals 12 residues.

This chain connects TRBV5-4 to TRBJ2-5; no definite D call. This CDR3 comprises 15 residues. The V end lost 0 bases, the J end lost 2 bases, and 11 bases lay between the germline ends. CDR1 and CDR2 from the germline V gene are SGHNT and YYREEE (reference sequence). CDR3 in amino acids: CASSLAESYQETQYF. CDR3 nucleotides: TGTGCCAGCAGCTTGGCTGAGAGCTATCAAGAGACCCAGTACTTC.

The chain combines TRBV5-1 with TRBJ2-6, with unresolved D. Germline loops: CDR1 SGHRS, CDR2 YFSETQ. The V end lost 5 bases, the J end lost 0 bases, and 6 bases lay between the germline ends. CDR3 length: 14 amino acids. CDR3 DNA: TGCGCCAGCAGTGTCCTCTCTGGGGCCAACGTCCTGACTTTC. Residues: CASSVLSGANVLTF.

This chain joins TRBV21-1 and TRBJ2-6; TRBD1, the table's D call, was not compared with the DNA. TRBV21-1 is a recognized pseudogene. The length of the CDR3 is 18 residues. The CDR3 DNA follows: TGTGCCAGCAGCAAAGGGGGGACAGGGCCCTCTGGGGCCAACGTCCTGACTTTC. It specifies CASSKGGTGPSGANVLTF.

The CDR3 coding sequence is TGTGCCAGCAGTGGGGCTCCTCAGGGGACCTACTATGGCTACACCTTC. Translated: CASSGAPQGTYYGYTF. The rearrangement joins TRBV2 to TRBJ1-2; the D gene is possibly TRBD1 (6 bases). Germline assignment: CDR1 SNHLY and CDR2 FYNNEI. This CDR3 spans 16 amino acids. The ends were cut back, 4 bases at V and 3 bases at J, with 18 bases in the middle. The full variable domain, rest sourced from reference TRBV2 and TRBJ1-2, is EPEVTQTPSHQVTQMGQEVILRCVPISNHLYFYWYRQILGQKVEFLVSFYNNEISEKSEIFDDQFSVERPDGSNFTLKIRSTKLEDSAMYFCASSGAPQGTYYGYTFGSGTRLTVV.